Following are 3 T cell receptor beta chains from one sample sequenced in a study of radiotherapy plus CTLA-4 blockade in lung cancer (dated by TCRdb to about 2018). Library generation was performed with the immunoSEQ multiplex PCR assay. The clones in this table, taken by TCRdb from immuneACCESS, are in-frame only. Not every clone is retained; where verified, under half of the shortfall comes from an unresolved V gene, and the cause of the rest is unknown. Within this sample are 95,000 to 150,000 clones, with around 90% of them counted one time only. Jointly, the top ten make up approximately 6.6% of the sample. The starting material was peripheral blood, obtained from a patient treated with radiotherapy plus ipilimumab. These receptor sequences come from a human donor with non-small cell lung cancer that progressed on radiotherapy plus ipilimumab.

This chain connects TRBV10-2 to TRBJ2-3; TRBD2 matches at 8 bases. This CDR3 region has 16 residues. The germline gives CDR1 WSHSY, CDR2 SAAADI. With V trimmed by 5 bases and J by 2 bases, 9 bases remained unmatched. The DNA of the CDR3 is TGCGCCAGCAGTTATGCCGGGAGGGCCTCCACAGATACGCAGTATTTT. It is translated as CASSYAGRASTDTQYF.

The genes are TRBV25-1 and TRBJ2-3; 7 bases are shared with TRBD1. This CDR3 has 15 amino acids. V lost 2 bases to trimming and J lost 4 bases; unmatched junction nucleotides: 6. Germline V gives CDR1 MGHDK, CDR2 SYGVNS. The CDR3, as DNA: TGTGCCAGCAGTGAAAGGGGGCGTAAACCAGATACGCAGTATTTT. Translation gives CASSERGRKPDTQYF.

For this clone: At one boundary the junction diverges from the germline segment, which might be a read error. V gene TRBV30 combines with J gene TRBJ2-5; no clear D. The CDR3 consists of 11 residues. Germline V lookup: CDR1 GTSNPN, CDR2 SVGIG (reference sequence). CDR3 in amino acids: CAWSVRDAYDF. The CDR3 DNA reads TGTGCCTGGAGTGTACGTGACGCCTATGACTTC.